The clone carrying this T cell receptor (beta chain) was observed at least ten times. What it binds is not known. PBMCs stored at -80 C, numbering 2 million, were the origin of the unsorted libraries. The record originates from a study of neurological immune-mediated disorders. At the level of the study: Of 35 or so multiple sclerosis patients, about 30 were relapsing-remitting and 3 secondary progressive.

CDR3 size: 14 residues. Losses at the gene ends were 6 bases for V and 1 base for J; bases not matched to a gene: 7. Germline V CDR1 and CDR2: DFQATT, SNEGSKA (reference sequence). The team produced cDNA through 5'RACE using 10-nucleotide random UMIs. Using its own MiXCR run on the 5' RACE reads, TCRdb lists one record per CDR3 protein. The repertoire has over 35,000 distinct CDR3 sequences, about 2.3% of them found once; the top ten carry about 2.4%. Study-wide findings and caveats: HTLV-1-associated myelopathy displayed the greatest TCR clonal expansion, and multiple sclerosis exhibited the smallest, lower than that of healthy controls.

The source material was PBMCs. The chain has TRBV20-1 and TRBJ2-3; 7 nucleotides match TRBD1. The receptor's source is a man over 45 with multiple sclerosis. The CDR3 sequence is CSALTGQGTDTQYF. DNA for the CDR3: TGCAGTGCCCTAACCGGACAGGGCACAGATACGCAGTATTTT.